The present entry profiles one T cell receptor beta chain with its context. The data belong to a study of shared clonotypes between healthy human individuals. Losses at the gene ends were 3 bases for V and 6 bases for J; bases not matched to a gene: 14. Germline V gives CDR1 SGHDT, CDR2 YYEEEE. There are 16 residues in the CDR3. The naive CD8 subset, CD45RO-negative cells positively selected for CCR7, excluded terminally differentiated effector memory CD45RA+ cells. Profiling relied on immunoSEQ multiplex PCR, and the TCRdb table lists in-frame clones only, not all of them. The sample carries around 2.1 million clones, approximately 94% recorded once.

The chain carries TRBV5-6 and TRBJ1-2; 7 positions match TRBD1. Sequenced: naive CD8+ T cells from PBMCs. The receptor comes from a man in his late teens or twenties in good health. Some clones in this sample may be carry-over from other donors' samples. The CDR3 DNA follows: TGTGCCAGCAGCTACCGAACAGGGGAAGTTGAGGATGGCTACACCTTC. This encodes CASSYRTGEVEDGYTF.